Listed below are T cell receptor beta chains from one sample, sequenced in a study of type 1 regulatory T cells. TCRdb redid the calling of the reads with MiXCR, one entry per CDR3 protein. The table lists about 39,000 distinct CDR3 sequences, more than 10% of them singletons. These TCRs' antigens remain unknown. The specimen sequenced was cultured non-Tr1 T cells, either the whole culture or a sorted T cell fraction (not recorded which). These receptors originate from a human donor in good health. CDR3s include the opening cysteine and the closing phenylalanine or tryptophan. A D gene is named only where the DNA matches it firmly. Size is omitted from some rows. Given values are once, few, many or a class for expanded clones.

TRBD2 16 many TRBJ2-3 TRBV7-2 CASSLLAGGSTDTQYF TGTGCCAGCAGCCTCCTAGCGGGAGGAAGCACAGATACGCAGTATTTT
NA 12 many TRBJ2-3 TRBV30 CAWDTSTDTQYF TGTGCCTGGGACACCTCCACAGATACGCAGTATTTT
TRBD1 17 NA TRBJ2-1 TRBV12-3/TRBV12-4 CASSQTTGGHSYNEQFF TGTGCCAGCAGCCAAACCACAGGGGGGCACTCCTACAATGAGCAGTTCTTC
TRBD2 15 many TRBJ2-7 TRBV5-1 CASSWEGTSSYEQYF TGCGCCAGCAGTTGGGAGGGGACGAGCTCCTACGAGCAGTACTTC
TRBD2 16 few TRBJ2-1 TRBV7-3 CASSLSGGRNNNEQFF TGTGCCAGCAGCTTAAGTGGCGGGAGGAACAACAATGAGCAGTTCTTC
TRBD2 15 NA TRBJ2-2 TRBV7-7 CASSSLAGAGGELFF TGTGCTAGCAGCTCTCTAGCGGGAGCGGGCGGGGAGCTGTTTTTT
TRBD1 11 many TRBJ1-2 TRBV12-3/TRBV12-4 CASSPGTAPTF TGTGCCAGCAGCCCGGGGACAGCACCAACCTTC
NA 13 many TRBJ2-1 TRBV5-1 CASSRMTGNEQFF TGCGCCAGCAGCCGAATGACTGGCAATGAGCAGTTCTTC
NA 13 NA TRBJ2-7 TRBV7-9 CASSSWVKTEQYF TGTGCCAGCAGCTCCTGGGTTAAGACAGAACAGTACTTC
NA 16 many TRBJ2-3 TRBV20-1 CSAPPWTRRSTDTQYF TGCAGTGCTCCACCCTGGACCCGGAGGAGCACAGATACGCAGTATTTT
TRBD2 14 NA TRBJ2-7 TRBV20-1 CSAHLAGVTYEQYF TGCAGTGCCCATCTAGCGGGAGTGACCTACGAGCAGTACTTC
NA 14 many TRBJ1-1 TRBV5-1 CASSLRPQNTEAFF TGCGCCAGCAGCTTACGGCCCCAGAACACTGAAGCTTTCTTT
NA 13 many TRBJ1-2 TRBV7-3 CASSASQGRGYTF TGTGCCAGCTCGGCCAGCCAGGGGAGAGGCTACACCTTC
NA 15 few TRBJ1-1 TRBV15 CATSRDTPGGTEAFF TGTGCCACCAGCAGAGATACACCGGGAGGAACTGAAGCTTTCTTT
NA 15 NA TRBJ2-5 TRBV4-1 CASSPTGDPQGAQYF TGCGCCAGCAGCCCCACCGGGGACCCGCAAGGAGCCCAGTACTTC
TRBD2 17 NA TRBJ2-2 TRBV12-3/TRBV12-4 CASTSGLAGGITGELFF TGTGCCAGCACCTCTGGACTAGCGGGAGGTATCACCGGGGAGCTGTTTTTT
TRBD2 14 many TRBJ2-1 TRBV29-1 CSSRQAGVPNEQFF TGCAGCTCACGCCAAGCGGGAGTACCCAATGAGCAGTTCTTC
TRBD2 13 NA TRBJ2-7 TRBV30 CAWRTSASYEQYF TGTGCCTGGCGGACTAGCGCCTCCTACGAGCAGTACTTC
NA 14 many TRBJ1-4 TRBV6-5 CASRSGTDNEKLFF TGTGCCAGCAGGTCCGGGACGGATAATGAAAAACTGTTTTTT
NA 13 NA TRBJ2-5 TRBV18 CASSPLPGETQYF TGTGCCAGCTCACCATTGCCAGGGGAGACCCAGTACTTC
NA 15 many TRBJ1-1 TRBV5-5 CASSLSSVGSTEAFF TGTGCCAGCAGCTTGAGTAGTGTGGGGTCCACTGAAGCTTTCTTT
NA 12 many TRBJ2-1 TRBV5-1 CASSLAGEWQFF TGCGCCAGCAGCTTGGCGGGAGAGTGGCAGTTCTTC
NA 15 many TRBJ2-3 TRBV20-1 CSALPWGKSTDTQYF TGCAGTGCTCTCCCGTGGGGGAAGAGCACAGATACGCAGTATTTT
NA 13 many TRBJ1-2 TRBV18 CASSPGGLLGYTF TGTGCCAGCTCACCAGGGGGTCTGTTGGGCTACACCTTC
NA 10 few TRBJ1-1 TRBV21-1 CASSKFKAFF TGTGCCAGCAGCAAATTTAAAGCTTTCTTT
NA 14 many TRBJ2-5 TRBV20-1 CSAPPTPSQETQYF TGCAGTGCTCCGCCGACTCCTTCCCAAGAGACCCAGTACTTC
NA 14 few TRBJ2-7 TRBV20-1 CSARDVARAYEQYF TGCAGTGCTAGAGATGTAGCGCGGGCATACGAGCAGTACTTC
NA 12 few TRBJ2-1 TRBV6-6 CASTFRRYEQFF TGTGCCAGCACCTTCCGGAGGTATGAGCAGTTCTTC
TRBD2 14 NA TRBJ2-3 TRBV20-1 CSARWGSGRDTQYF TGCAGTGCTAGATGGGGTAGCGGGAGGGATACGCAGTATTTT
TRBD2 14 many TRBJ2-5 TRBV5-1 CASSLVAGSETQYF TGCGCCAGCAGCTTGGTAGCGGGTTCGGAGACCCAGTACTTC
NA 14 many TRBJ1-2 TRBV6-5 CASSPGRGHYGYTF TGTGCCAGCAGCCCCGGAAGAGGTCACTATGGCTACACCTTC
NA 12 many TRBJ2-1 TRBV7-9 CASSFSHNEQFF TGTGCCAGCAGCTTCTCCCACAATGAGCAGTTCTTC
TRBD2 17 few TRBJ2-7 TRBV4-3 CASSQGGAGTNPYEQYF TGCGCCAGCAGCCAAGGGGGAGCCGGGACTAATCCCTACGAGCAGTACTTC
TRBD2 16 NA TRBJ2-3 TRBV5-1 CASSYSGLAGVDTQYF TGCGCCAGCAGCTATTCGGGACTAGCGGGAGTGGATACGCAGTATTTT
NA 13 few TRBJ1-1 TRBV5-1 CASRWGGNTEAFF TGCGCCAGCCGCTGGGGGGGGAACACTGAAGCTTTCTTT
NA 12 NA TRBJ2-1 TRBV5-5 CASSLQYNEQFF TGTGCCAGCAGCTTACAGTACAATGAGCAGTTCTTC
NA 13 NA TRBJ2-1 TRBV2 CASSELTPWEQFF TGTGCCAGCAGTGAACTGACTCCATGGGAGCAGTTCTTC
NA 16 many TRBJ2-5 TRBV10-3 CAISESIGGSQETQYF TGTGCCATCAGTGAGTCGATTGGCGGGTCCCAAGAGACCCAGTACTTC
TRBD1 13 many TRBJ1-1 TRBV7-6 CASSRGQRTEAFF TGTGCCAGCAGCCGGGGACAGCGCACTGAAGCTTTCTTT
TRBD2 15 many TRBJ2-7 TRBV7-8 CASSLVGGRAYEQYF TGTGCCAGCAGCTTAGTTGGCGGGAGGGCCTACGAGCAGTACTTC
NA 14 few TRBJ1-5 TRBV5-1 CASSLEGGSQPQHF TGCGCCAGCAGCTTGGAAGGGGGAAGTCAGCCCCAGCATTTT
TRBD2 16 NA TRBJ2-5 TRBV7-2 CASSQSRLAGVETQYF TGTGCCAGCAGCCAATCCCGACTAGCGGGAGTCGAGACCCAGTACTTC